The 23 T cell receptor beta chains presented below share a single source sample, sequenced in a study of cytomegalovirus exposure and HLA in healthy donors. 60 Vbeta and 13 Jbeta primers were used in PCR. Sequencing used immunoSEQ multiplex PCR; TCRdb keeps in-frame clones, though not all of them. The table lists approximately 79,000 clones, over 75% of them singletons. Source material: PBMCs. The receptors originated from a boy aged 5-17 years in good health and CMV-seronegative.

This clone was picked up a small number of times. The chain combines TRBV4-3 with TRBJ2-5; tentatively, D is TRBD2 (7 bases). This CDR3 region has 18 residues. Looked up from germline, CDR1 is LGHNA and CDR2 is YSLEER. With 0 bases removed from V and 3 bases from J, the gap between germline ends came to 20 bases. The CDR3 region has the DNA TGCGCCAGCAGCCAAGACGGGGGGCTAGCCTCTTCGAAAGAGACCCAGTACTTC. Protein product: CASSQDGGLASSKETQYF.

In this sample, this clone turned up once. The V call is TRBV30, the J call TRBJ2-7; D perhaps matches TRBD2 (5 bases). Trimming left V 0 bases short and J 4 bases short, with 7 bases between. The CDR3 extends over 12 amino acids. Looked up from germline, CDR1 is GTSNPN and CDR2 is SVGIG (reference sequence). The CDR3 bases are TGTGCCTGGAGTGTACTAGGATACGAGCAGTACTTC. Protein sequence: CAWSVLGYEQYF. Looking up the rest from reference TRBV30 and TRBJ2-7 gives the full variable domain: SQTIHQWPATLVQPVGSPLSLECTVEGTSNPNLYWYRQAAGRGLQLLFYSVGIGQISSEVPQNLSASRPQDRQFILSSKKLLLSDSGFYLCAWSVLGYEQYFGPGTRLTVT.

A few counts support this clone. The chain couples TRBV28 to TRBJ2-7, with 10 bases fitting TRBD2. Germline V CDR1 and CDR2: MDHEN, SYDVKM. The CDR3 has 14 residues. V was clipped by 2 bases and J by 11 bases; unmatched bases: 9. CDR3 in DNA: TGTGCCAGCAGTTTAGGGGTGACTAGCGGGTCGAAGTACTTC. Protein: CASSLGVTSGSKYF.

V gene TRBV18 combines with J gene TRBJ2-1; 10 nucleotides match TRBD1. The junction had 4 bases not matched to a gene; V was cut back by 2 bases and J by 6 bases. CDR1 is KGHSH, CDR2 LQKENI, per germline. This CDR3 is 15 amino acids long. CDR3 residues: CASSPGTGVTNEQFF. In DNA form, the CDR3 reads TGTGCCAGCTCACCAGGGACAGGGGTCACCAATGAGCAGTTCTTC.

The V and J genes are TRBV19 and TRBJ1-1; 8 positions match TRBD1. Germline V CDR1 and CDR2: LNHDA, SQIVND (reference sequence). Trimming took 5 bases from V and 11 from J; bases not matched to a gene: 7. The CDR3 runs to 12 residues. CDR3 residues: CASSPPDRAAFF. DNA of the CDR3: TGTGCCAGTAGTCCTCCGGACAGGGCGGCTTTCTTT.

The chain is built from TRBV4-2 and TRBJ2-7, with 7 bases lining up with TRBD2. Trimming removed 3 bases from V and 1 base from J; junction bases left unmatched: 15. This CDR3 contains 18 residues. Germline V gene lookup returns CDR1 LGHNA and CDR2 YNFKEQ. CDR3 bases: TGTGCCAGCAGCCATCCGCCGGGTTTGCGGGGGTCGTCCTACGAGCAGTACTTC. Translated, it gives CASSHPPGLRGSSYEQYF.

This chain joins TRBV9 and TRBJ2-2; weak D call: TRBD2 (7 bases). The ends were cut back, 2 bases at V and 4 bases at J, with 12 bases in the middle. Germline CDR1 and CDR2: SGDLS and YYNGEE. CDR3 length: 15 amino acids. CDR3 in DNA: TGTGCCAGCAGCGTTGGGGGGGCGAGCACCGGGGAGCTGTTTTTT. Protein: CASSVGGASTGELFF.

The sample holds a few counts of this clone. The V gene is TRBV5-5, the J gene TRBJ2-7; 10 bases align to TRBD2. This CDR3 has 16 amino acids. The germline CDR1 and CDR2 sequences are SGHKS and YYEKEE (reference sequence). Trimming removed 4 bases from V and 0 bases from J; junction bases left unmatched: 7. Written as DNA, the CDR3 is TGTGCCAGCAGCCTCTGGACTAGCGGACTCTCCTACGAGCAGTACTTC. The encoded protein is CASSLWTSGLSYEQYF.

The chain carries TRBV30 and TRBJ2-7; the match to TRBD2 covers 9 bases. There are 17 residues in the CDR3. In germline, CDR1 is GTSNPN, CDR2 SVGIG (reference sequence). Losses at the gene ends were 2 bases for V and 3 bases for J; bases not matched to a gene: 14. CDR3 region: CAWSTTRQTSGIYEQYF. The DNA of the CDR3 is TGTGCCTGGAGTACTACTAGACAGACTAGCGGCATCTACGAGCAGTACTTC.

This clone occurred a few times. The CDR3 DNA sequence: TGTGCCAGCACCACACGGGGTTATGGCTACACCTTC. Amino acid sequence: CASTTRGYGYTF. The chain has TRBV6-6 and TRBJ1-2; D not resolved. Germline lookup yields CDR1 MNHNY and CDR2 SVGAGI (reference sequence). CDR3 length equals 12 residues. V lost 7 bases and J lost 5, with 11 bases in between.

The rearrangement links TRBV28 to TRBJ1-5; D remains unclear. Trimming took 8 bases from V and 8 from J, leaving 16 bases between them. The CDR3 consists of 13 residues. The germline gives CDR1 MDHEN, CDR2 SYDVKM. DNA for the CDR3: TGTGCCAGCCGAGTTGGAGGGTGGGAGCCCCAGCATTTT. Residues: CASRVGGWEPQHF.

This clone was observed a handful of times. The chain employs TRBV6-1 and TRBJ2-6; 7 bases are shared with TRBD1. CDR3 length: 18 residues. Germline-derived CDR1 and CDR2 are MNHNS and SASEGT. V trimming: 4 bases; J trimming: 5 bases; junction bases outside the gene matches: 14. The CDR3 sequence: CASSGPGTATIRANVLTF. The CDR3 region has the DNA TGTGCCAGCAGTGGCCCCGGGACAGCCACTATAAGGGCCAACGTCCTGACTTTC.

The chain carries TRBV11-2 and TRBJ2-5; D perhaps matches TRBD2 (5 bases). Germline lookup yields CDR1 SGHAT and CDR2 FQNNGV. Trimming cost V 6 bases and J 5 bases, with 13 bases left between them. The CDR3 extends over 13 amino acids. CDR3 DNA sequence: TGTGCCAGCAGTCGTGAGGGAAGGGAGACCCAGTACTTC. Amino acids: CASSREGRETQYF. The variable domain in full, with the rest retrieved from reference TRBV11-2 and TRBJ2-5, is EAGVAQSPRYKIIEKRQSVAFWCNPISGHATLYWYQQILGQGPKLLIQFQNNGVVDDSQLPKDRFSAERLKGVDSTLKIQPAKLEDSAVYLCASSREGRETQYFGPGTRLLVL.

The CDR3 DNA sequence: TGTGCCAGCAGCTTAGGACAGGGAGCTGGCAATGAGCAGTTCTTC. It is translated as CASSLGQGAGNEQFF. The chain has TRBV11-3 and TRBJ2-1; TRBD1 matches at 7 bases. The CDR3 is 15 residues long. V shed 1 base and J 6 bases; nucleotides not matched to a gene: 6. Germline lookup yields CDR1 SGHNT and CDR2 YENEEA.

This clone has a handful of counts. The chain carries TRBV6-5 and TRBJ2-1; 9 bases line up with TRBD1. Trimming at V came to 5 bases and at J to 7 bases, leaving 9 bases not matched to a gene. Germline CDR1 MNHEY, CDR2 SVGAGI. The CDR3 totals 15 residues. The DNA of the CDR3 is TGTGCCAGCAGTGCCGGGACAGGGATAGAGAATGAGCAGTTCTTC. It translates to CASSAGTGIENEQFF.

The chain is built from TRBV11-2 and TRBJ2-5; 10 positions agree with TRBD2. The DNA end is more similar to TRBJ2-7, so the J call may be wrong. The CDR3 runs 15 residues. Germline CDR1 is SGHAT and CDR2 is FQNNGV. CDR3 amino acids: CASSLAAGGLYEQYF. CDR3 sequence (DNA): TGTGCCAGCAGCTTAGCAGCGGGAGGGCTCTACGAGCAGTACTTC.

This chain uses TRBV11-2 with TRBJ2-2; D uncertain. The CDR3 consists of 17 residues. Trimming shortened V by 4 bases and J by 6 bases, and 21 bases separated the two germline ends. Looked up from germline, CDR1 is SGHAT and CDR2 is FQNNGV. The CDR3 DNA reads as TGTGCCAGCAGCTCCCCCCCCGGTTGGCCGGCGGCCGGGGAGCTGTTTTTT. This codes for CASSSPPGWPAAGELFF.

This clone was seen only once. The CDR3 sequence: CASSLSGQGARNIQYF. DNA of the CDR3: TGTGCCAGCAGTTTATCGGGCCAGGGGGCGAGAAACATTCAGTACTTC. The V call is TRBV27, the J call TRBJ2-4; 8 nucleotides agree with TRBD1. From germline, CDR1 is MNHEY and CDR2 SMNVEV (reference sequence). The CDR3 has 16 amino acids. The J segment lost 6 bases and the V segment lost 0 bases, leaving 7 bases of the junction unmatched.

The V and J genes are TRBV4-1 and TRBJ1-6, with 7 nucleotides matching TRBD1. The length of the CDR3 is 14 residues. J was trimmed by 6 bases and V by 1 base; bases with no gene match: 0. Germline V gene data show CDR1 as MGHRA and CDR2 as YSYEKL. CDR3 in DNA: TGCGCCAGCAGCCAAGGACAGGGTAATTCACCCCTCCACTTT. Its translation: CASSQGQGNSPLHF.

The CDR3 loop is CATTQGGYGYTF. The DNA of the CDR3 is TGTGCCACCACGCAGGGAGGGTATGGCTACACCTTC. The chain has TRBV10-3 and TRBJ1-2; D may be TRBD1 (5 bases). The germline V gene has CDR1 ENHRY and CDR2 SYGVKD. V was shortened by 10 bases and J by 5 bases, with 14 bases between the two germline ends. The CDR3 totals 12 residues.

V and J are TRBV14 and TRBJ2-7; 8 bases are a match to TRBD2. V dropped 0 bases and J dropped 3; count of bases not matched to a gene: 16. Germline V gene sequence: CDR1 SGHDN, CDR2 FVKESK. The length of the CDR3 is 19 residues. CDR3 coding DNA: TGTGCCAGCAGCCAAGAGGAGGGCGGCGGGAGGCCCCCCTACTACGAGCAGTACTTC. This gives the protein CASSQEEGGGRPPYYEQYF.

The J gene is TRBJ2-2, the V gene TRBV19; D uncertain. CDR3 size: 12 residues. V gave up 3 bases and J gave up 6 bases, with 5 bases separating them. From germline, CDR1 is LNHDA and CDR2 SQIVND (reference sequence). As DNA, the CDR3 is TGTGCCAGTAGTATTCAGGCCGGGGAGCTGTTTTTT. Translation gives CASSIQAGELFF. Looking up the rest from reference TRBV19 and TRBJ2-2 gives the full variable domain: DGGITQSPKYLFRKEGQNVTLSCEQNLNHDAMYWYRQDPGQGLRLIYYSQIVNDFQKGDIAEGYSVSREKKESFPLTVTSAQKNPTAFYLCASSIQAGELFFGEGSRLTVL.

The chain recombines TRBV10-3 with TRBJ1-5; D remains unclear. Trimming stripped 2 bases from V and 6 bases from J, with 8 bases between. In germline, CDR1 is ENHRY, CDR2 SYGVKD. This CDR3 spans 13 amino acids. The CDR3 DNA reads TGTGCCATCAGTGAGAAGCCCGGTCAGCCCCAGCATTTT. It is translated as CAISEKPGQPQHF.